This T cell receptor (beta chain) was found in a study of radiotherapy plus CTLA-4 blockade in lung cancer. This clone turned up a few times. Its specificity is not known. The study, taken as a whole, reports: The best predictor of response was reported to be early blood T cell clone dynamics, with interferon-beta.

The CDR3 extends over 16 amino acids. V was pared by 2 bases and J by 0 bases, with 5 bases of the junction left unmatched. The V gene's germline CDR1 is SGHTA and CDR2 FQGNSA. The table came from immunoSEQ multiplex PCR; TCRdb's copy has only in-frame clones and leaves some out. The sample lists 45,000 or so clones, 73% occurring once. This TCR came from a human donor with non-small cell lung cancer who had a complete response to radiotherapy plus ipilimumab. Sequencing was performed on peripheral blood, taken from a patient treated with radiotherapy plus ipilimumab. V and J are TRBV7-2 and TRBJ2-3, with TRBD2 matching 7 bases. The CDR3 loop is CASSLRGGYSTDTQYF. CDR3 in DNA: TGTGCCAGCAGCTTACGCGGGGGTTATAGCACAGATACGCAGTATTTT.